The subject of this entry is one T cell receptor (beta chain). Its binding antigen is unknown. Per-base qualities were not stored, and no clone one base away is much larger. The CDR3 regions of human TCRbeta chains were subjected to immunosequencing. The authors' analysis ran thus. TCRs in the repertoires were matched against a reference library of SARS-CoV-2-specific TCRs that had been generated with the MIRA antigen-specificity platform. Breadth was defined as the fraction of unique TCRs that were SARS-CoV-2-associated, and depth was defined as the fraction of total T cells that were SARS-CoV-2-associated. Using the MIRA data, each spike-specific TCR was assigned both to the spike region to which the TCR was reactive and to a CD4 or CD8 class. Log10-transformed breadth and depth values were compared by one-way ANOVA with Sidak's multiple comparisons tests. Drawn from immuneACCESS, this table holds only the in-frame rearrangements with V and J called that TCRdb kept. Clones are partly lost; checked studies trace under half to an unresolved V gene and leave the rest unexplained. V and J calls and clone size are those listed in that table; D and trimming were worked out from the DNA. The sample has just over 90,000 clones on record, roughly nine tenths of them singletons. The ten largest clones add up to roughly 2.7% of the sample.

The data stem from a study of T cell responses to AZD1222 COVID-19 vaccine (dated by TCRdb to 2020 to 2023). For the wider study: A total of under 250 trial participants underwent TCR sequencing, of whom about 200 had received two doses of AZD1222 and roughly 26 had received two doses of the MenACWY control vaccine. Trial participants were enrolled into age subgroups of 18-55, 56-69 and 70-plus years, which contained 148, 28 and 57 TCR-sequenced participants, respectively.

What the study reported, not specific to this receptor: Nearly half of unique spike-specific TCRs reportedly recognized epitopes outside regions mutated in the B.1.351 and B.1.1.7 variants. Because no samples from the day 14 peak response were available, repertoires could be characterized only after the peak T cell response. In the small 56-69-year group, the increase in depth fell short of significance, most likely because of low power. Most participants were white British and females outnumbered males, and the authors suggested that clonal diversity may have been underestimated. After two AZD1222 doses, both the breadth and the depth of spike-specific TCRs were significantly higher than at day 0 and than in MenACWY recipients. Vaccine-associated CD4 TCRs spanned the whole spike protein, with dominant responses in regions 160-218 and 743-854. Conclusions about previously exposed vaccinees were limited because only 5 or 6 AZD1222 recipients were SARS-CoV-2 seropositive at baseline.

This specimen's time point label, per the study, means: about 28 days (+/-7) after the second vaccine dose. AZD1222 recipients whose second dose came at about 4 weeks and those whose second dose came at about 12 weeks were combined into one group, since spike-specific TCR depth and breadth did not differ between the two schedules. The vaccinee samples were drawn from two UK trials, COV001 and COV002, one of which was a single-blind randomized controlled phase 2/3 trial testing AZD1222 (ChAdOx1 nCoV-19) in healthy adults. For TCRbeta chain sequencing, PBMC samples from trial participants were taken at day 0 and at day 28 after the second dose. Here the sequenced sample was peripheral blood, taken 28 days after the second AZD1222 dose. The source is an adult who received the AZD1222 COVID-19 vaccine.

The DNA is as follows: TGTGCCAGCAGCCAAGATTCCTCTCCGTTAATGTGGGGTAGTGGAAACACCATATATTTT. Its protein product is CASSQDSSPLMWGSGNTIYF. The chain links TRBV3-1 (or the pseudogene TRBV3-2) with TRBJ1-3, with no confidently assigned D gene. Based on the germline V gene (reference sequence), the CDR1 and CDR2 sequences are LGHDT and YNNKEL. The CDR3 spans 20 residues, from the cysteine through the phenylalanine. The DNA shown is the 60-base CDR3, in frame from base 1. V is pared back by 0 bases and J by 3 bases, with 24 bases lying between the germline termini.